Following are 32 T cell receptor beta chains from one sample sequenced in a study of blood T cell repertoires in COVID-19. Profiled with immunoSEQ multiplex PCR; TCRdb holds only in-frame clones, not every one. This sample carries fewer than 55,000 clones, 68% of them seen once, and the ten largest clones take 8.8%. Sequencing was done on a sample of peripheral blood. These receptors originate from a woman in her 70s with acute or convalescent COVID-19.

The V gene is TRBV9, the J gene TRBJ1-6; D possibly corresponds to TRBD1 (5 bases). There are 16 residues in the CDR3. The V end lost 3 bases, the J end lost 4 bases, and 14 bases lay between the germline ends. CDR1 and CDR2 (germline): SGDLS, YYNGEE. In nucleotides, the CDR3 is TGTGCCAGCAGCGCGGGGGGGGTTTCGTATAATTCACCCCTCCACTTT. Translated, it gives CASSAGGVSYNSPLHF.

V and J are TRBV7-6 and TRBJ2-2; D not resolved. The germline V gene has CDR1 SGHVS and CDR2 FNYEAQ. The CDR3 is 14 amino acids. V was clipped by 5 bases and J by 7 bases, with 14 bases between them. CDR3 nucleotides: TGTGCCAGCAGCGAGCTTGATGGTGTCGGGGAGCTGTTTTTT. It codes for CASSELDGVGELFF.

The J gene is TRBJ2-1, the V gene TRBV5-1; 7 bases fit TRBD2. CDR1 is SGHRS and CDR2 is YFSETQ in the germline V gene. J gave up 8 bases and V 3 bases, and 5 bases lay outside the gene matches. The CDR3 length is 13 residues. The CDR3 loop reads CASSWGGSDEQFF. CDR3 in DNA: TGCGCCAGCAGCTGGGGCGGGAGCGATGAGCAGTTCTTC.

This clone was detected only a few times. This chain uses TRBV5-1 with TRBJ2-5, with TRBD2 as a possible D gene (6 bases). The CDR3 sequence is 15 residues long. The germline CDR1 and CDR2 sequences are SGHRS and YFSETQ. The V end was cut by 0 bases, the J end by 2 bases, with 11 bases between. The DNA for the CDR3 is TGCGCCAGCAGCTTGGTTGCGGGGAGGCAAGAGACCCAGTACTTC. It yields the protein CASSLVAGRQETQYF.

The CDR3 here is CASSSQGAGNSPLHF. The CDR3 nucleotides are TGTGCCAGCAGCTCACAGGGGGCAGGAAACTCACCCCTCCACTTT. The chain joins TRBV7-2 to TRBJ1-6; 9 positions match TRBD1. Trimming took 4 bases from V and 10 from J; bases not matched to a gene: 8. Germline loops: CDR1 SGHTA, CDR2 FQGNSA. The CDR3 length is 15 residues.

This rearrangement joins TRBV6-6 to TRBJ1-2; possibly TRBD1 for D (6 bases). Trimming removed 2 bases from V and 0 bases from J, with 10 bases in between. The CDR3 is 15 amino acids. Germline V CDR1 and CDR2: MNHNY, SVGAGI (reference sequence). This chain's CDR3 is CASSYATGSNYGYTF. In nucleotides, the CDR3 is TGTGCCAGCAGTTACGCGACAGGATCTAACTATGGCTACACCTTC.

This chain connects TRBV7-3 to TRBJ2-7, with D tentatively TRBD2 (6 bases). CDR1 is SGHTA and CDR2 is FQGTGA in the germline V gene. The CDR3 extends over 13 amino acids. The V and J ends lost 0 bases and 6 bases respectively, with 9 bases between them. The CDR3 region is CASSLTPGLEQYF. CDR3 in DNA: TGTGCCAGCAGCTTAACACCGGGACTCGAGCAGTACTTC.

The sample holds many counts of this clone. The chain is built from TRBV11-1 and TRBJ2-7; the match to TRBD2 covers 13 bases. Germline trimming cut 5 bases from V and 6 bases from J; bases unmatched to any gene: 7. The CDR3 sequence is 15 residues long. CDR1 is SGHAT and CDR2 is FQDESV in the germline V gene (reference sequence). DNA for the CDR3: TGTGCCAGCAGCATGGGGACTAGCGGGGAAGGCGAGCAGTACTTC. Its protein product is CASSMGTSGEGEQYF.

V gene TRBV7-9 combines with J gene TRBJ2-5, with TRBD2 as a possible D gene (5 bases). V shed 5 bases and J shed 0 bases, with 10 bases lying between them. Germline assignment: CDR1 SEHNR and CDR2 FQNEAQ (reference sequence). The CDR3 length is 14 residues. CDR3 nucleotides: TGTGCCAGCAGCGCCCCGGGGTACCAAGAGACCCAGTACTTC. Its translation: CASSAPGYQETQYF.

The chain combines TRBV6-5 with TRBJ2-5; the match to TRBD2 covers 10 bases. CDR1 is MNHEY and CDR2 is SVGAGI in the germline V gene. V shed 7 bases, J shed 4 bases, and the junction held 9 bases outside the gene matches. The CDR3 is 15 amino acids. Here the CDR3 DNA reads TGTGCCAGCAATCTAGCGGGAGTCCCCCCAGAGACCCAGTACTTC. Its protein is CASNLAGVPPETQYF.

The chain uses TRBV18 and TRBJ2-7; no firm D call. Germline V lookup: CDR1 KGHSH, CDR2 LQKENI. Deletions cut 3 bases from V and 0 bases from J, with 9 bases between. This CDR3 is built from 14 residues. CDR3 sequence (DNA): TGTGCCAGCTCACCGGTGCTTAGCTCCTACGAGCAGTACTTC. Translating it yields CASSPVLSSYEQYF.

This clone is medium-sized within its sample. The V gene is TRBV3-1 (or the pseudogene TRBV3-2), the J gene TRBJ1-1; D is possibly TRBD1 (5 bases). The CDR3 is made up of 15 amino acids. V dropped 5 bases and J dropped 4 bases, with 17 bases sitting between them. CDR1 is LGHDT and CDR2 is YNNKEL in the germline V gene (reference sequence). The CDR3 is CASSDSRAGSTEAFF. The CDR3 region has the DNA TGTGCCAGCAGCGACTCCCGGGCAGGGTCCACTGAAGCTTTCTTT.

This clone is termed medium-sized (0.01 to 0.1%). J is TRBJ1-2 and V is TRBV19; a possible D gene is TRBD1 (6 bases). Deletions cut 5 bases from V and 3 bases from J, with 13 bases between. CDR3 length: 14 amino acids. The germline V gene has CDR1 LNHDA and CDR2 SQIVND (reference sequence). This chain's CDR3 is CASSGTRGDYGYTF. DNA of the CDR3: TGTGCCAGTAGTGGAACCAGGGGAGACTATGGCTACACCTTC. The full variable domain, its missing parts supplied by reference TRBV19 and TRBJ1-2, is DGGITQSPKYLFRKEGQNVTLSCEQNLNHDAMYWYRQDPGQGLRLIYYSQIVNDFQKGDIAEGYSVSREKKESFPLTVTSAQKNPTAFYLCASSGTRGDYGYTFGSGTRLTVV.

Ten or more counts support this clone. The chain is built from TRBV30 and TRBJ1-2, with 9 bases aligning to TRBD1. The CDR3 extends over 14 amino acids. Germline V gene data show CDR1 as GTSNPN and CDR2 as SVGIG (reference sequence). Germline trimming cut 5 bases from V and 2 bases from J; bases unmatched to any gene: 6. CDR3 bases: TGTGCCTGGGTCCGGACAGGGGCCAACTATGGCTACACCTTC. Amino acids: CAWVRTGANYGYTF. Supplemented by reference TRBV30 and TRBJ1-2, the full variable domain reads SQTIHQWPATLVQPVGSPLSLECTVEGTSNPNLYWYRQAAGRGLQLLFYSVGIGQISSEVPQNLSASRPQDRQFILSSKKLLLSDSGFYLCAWVRTGANYGYTFGSGTRLTVV.

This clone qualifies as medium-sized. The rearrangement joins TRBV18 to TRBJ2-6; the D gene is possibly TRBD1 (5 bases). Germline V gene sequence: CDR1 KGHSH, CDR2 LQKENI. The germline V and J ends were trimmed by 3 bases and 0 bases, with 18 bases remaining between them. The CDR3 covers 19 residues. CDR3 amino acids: CASSPSGASLSSGANVLTF. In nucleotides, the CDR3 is TGTGCCAGCTCACCCTCTGGGGCCTCTCTTAGCTCTGGGGCCAACGTCCTGACTTTC.

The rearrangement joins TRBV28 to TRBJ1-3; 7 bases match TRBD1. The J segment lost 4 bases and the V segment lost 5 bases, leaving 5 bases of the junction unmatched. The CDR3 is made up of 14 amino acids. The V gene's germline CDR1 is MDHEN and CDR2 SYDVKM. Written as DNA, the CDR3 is TGTGCCAGCAGTCTCGACAGGGAAGGAAACACCATATATTTT. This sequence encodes CASSLDREGNTIYF. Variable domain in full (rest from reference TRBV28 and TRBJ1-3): DVKVTQSSRYLVKRTGEKVFLECVQDMDHENMFWYRQDPGLGLRLIYFSYDVKMKEKGDIPEGYSVSREKKERFSLILESASTNQTSMYLCASSLDREGNTIYFGEGSWLTVV.

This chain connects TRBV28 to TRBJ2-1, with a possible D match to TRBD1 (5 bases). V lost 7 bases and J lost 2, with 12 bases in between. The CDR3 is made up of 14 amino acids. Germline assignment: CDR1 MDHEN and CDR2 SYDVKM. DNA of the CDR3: TGTGCCAGCACCCGGACATCCACCTACAATGAGCAGTTCTTC. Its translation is CASTRTSTYNEQFF. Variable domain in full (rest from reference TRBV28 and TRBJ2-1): DVKVTQSSRYLVKRTGEKVFLECVQDMDHENMFWYRQDPGLGLRLIYFSYDVKMKEKGDIPEGYSVSREKKERFSLILESASTNQTSMYLCASTRTSTYNEQFFGPGTRLTVL.

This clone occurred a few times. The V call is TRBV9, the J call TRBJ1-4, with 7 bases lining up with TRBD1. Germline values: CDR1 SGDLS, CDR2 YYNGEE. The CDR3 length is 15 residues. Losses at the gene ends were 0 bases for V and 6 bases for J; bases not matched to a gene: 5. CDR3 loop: CASSVEWGTDEKLFF. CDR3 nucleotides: TGTGCCAGCAGCGTAGAATGGGGGACAGATGAAAAACTGTTTTTT.

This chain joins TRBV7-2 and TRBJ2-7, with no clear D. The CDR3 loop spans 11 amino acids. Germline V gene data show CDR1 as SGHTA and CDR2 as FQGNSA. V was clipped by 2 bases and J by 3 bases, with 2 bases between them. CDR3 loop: CASSLYYEQYF. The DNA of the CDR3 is TGTGCCAGCAGCTTATACTACGAGCAGTACTTC.

The CDR3 loop reads CASSSRYGYTF. The CDR3 DNA reads as TGTGCCAGCAGCTCCCGGTATGGCTACACCTTC. The chain uses TRBV5-4 and TRBJ1-2; D not certain. This CDR3 is built from 11 residues. The germline gives CDR1 SGHNT, CDR2 YYREEE (reference sequence). Trimming took off 3 bases at V and 5 bases at J, with 5 bases between the two ends.

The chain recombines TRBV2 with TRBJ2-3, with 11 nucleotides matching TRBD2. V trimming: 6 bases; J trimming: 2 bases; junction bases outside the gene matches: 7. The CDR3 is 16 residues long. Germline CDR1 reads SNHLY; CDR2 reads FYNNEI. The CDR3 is CASRRGLAVSTDTQYF. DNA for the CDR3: TGTGCCAGCAGGAGGGGACTAGCGGTATCCACAGATACGCAGTATTTT.

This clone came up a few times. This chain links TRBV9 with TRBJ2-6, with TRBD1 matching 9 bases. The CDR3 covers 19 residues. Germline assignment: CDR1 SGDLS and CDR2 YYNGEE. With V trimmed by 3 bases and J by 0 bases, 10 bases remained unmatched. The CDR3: CASSATPGQGTSGANVLTF. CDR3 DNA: TGTGCCAGCAGCGCAACCCCGGGACAGGGAACCTCTGGGGCCAACGTCCTGACTTTC.

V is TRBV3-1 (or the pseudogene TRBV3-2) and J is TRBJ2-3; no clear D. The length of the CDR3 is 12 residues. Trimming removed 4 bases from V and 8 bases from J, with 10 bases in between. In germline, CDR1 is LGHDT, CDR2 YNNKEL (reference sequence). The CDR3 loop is CASSPAEATQYF. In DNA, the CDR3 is TGTGCCAGCAGCCCCGCAGAGGCTACGCAGTATTTT.

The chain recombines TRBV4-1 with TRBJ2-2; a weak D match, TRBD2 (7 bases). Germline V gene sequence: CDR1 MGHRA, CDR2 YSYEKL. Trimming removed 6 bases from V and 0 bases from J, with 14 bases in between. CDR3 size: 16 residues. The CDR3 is CASRPGEGANTGELFF. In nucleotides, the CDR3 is TGCGCCAGCAGACCCGGGGAGGGGGCGAACACCGGGGAGCTGTTTTTT.

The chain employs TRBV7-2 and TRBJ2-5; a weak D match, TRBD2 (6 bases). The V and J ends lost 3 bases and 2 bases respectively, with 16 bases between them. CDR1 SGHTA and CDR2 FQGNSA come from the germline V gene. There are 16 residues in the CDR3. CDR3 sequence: CASSFGSGGKQETQYF. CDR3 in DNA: TGTGCCAGCAGCTTTGGATCAGGAGGGAAACAAGAGACCCAGTACTTC.

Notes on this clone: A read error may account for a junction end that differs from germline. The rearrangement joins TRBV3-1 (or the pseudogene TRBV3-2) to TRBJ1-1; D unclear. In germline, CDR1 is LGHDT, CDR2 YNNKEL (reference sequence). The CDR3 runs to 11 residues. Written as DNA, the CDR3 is TGTGCCAGCAGCCACCACACAGAAGCTTTCTTT. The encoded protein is CASSHHTEAFF.

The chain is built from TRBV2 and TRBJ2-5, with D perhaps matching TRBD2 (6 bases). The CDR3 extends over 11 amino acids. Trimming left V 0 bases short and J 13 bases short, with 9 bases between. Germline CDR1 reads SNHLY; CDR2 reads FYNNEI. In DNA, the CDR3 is TGTGCCAGCAGTGAAGCGGGACTCTTGTACTTC. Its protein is CASSEAGLLYF.

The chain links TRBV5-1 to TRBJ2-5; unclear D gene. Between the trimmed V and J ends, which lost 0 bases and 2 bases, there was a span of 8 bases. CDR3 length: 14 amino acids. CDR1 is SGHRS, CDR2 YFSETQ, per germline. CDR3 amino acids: CASSLGPSQETQYF. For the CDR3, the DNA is TGCGCCAGCAGCTTGGGGCCGTCGCAAGAGACCCAGTACTTC.

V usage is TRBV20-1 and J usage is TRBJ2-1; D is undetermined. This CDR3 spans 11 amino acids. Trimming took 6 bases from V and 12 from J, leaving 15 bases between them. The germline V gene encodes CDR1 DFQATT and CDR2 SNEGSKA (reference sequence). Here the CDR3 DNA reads TGCAGTGCCCCGACTCAGCAAGTGCAGTTCTTC. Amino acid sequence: CSAPTQQVQFF.

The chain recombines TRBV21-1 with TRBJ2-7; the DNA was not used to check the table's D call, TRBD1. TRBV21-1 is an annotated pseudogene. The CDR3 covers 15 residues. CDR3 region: CASSTPGTGGYEQYF. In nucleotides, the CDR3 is TGTGCCAGCAGCACTCCCGGGACAGGGGGCTACGAGCAGTACTTC.

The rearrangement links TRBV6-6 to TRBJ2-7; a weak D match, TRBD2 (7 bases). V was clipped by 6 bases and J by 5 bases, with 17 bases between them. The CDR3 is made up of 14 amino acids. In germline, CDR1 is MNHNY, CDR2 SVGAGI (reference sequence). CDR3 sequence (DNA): TGTGCCAGCAGCCTAACTACAGGGAGGGACGAGCAGTACTTC. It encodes CASSLTTGRDEQYF.

This chain's CDR3 is CASRRQGPYTEAFF. DNA for the CDR3: TGTGCCAGCAGACGACAGGGTCCGTACACTGAAGCTTTCTTT. This sequence joins TRBV28 and TRBJ1-1; 7 nucleotides line up with TRBD1. Germline-derived CDR1 and CDR2 are MDHEN and SYDVKM. The CDR3 has 14 amino acids. The V segment lost 6 bases and the J segment 3 bases; nucleotides outside the gene matches: 7. Full variable domain (missing parts from reference TRBV28 and TRBJ1-1): DVKVTQSSRYLVKRTGEKVFLECVQDMDHENMFWYRQDPGLGLRLIYFSYDVKMKEKGDIPEGYSVSREKKERFSLILESASTNQTSMYLCASRRQGPYTEAFFGQGTRLTVV.